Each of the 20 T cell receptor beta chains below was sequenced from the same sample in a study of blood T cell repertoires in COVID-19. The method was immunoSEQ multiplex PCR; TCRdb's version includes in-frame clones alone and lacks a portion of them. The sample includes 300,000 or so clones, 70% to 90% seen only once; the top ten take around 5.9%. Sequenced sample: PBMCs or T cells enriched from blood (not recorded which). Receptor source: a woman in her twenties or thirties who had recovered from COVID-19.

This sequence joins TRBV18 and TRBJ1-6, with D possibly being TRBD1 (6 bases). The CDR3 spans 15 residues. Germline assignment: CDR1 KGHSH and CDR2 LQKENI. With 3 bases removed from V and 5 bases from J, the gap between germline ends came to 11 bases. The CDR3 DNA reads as TGTGCCAGCTCACCTCGACAGGCGGATAATTCACCCCTCCACTTT. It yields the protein CASSPRQADNSPLHF.

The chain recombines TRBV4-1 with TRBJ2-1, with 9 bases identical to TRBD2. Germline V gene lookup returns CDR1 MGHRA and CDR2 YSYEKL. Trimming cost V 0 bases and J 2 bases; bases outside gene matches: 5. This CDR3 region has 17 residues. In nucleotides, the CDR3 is TGCGCCAGCAGCCAAGATATCCTAGCGGGGACCTACAATGAGCAGTTCTTC. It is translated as CASSQDILAGTYNEQFF.

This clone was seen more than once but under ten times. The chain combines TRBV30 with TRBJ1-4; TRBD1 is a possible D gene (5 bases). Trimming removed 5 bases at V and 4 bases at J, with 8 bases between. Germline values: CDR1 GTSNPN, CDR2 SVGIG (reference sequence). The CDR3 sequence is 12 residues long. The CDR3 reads CAWDSNNEKLFF. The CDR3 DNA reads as TGTGCCTGGGACAGCAATAATGAAAAACTGTTTTTT.

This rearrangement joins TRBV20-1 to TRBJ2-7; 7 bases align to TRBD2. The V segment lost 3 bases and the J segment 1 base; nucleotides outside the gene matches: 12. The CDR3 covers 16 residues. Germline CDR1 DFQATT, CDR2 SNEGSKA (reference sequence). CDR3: CSASPPHRGVSYEQYF. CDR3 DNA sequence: TGCAGTGCTAGTCCTCCCCACCGGGGGGTTTCCTACGAGCAGTACTTC.

CDR3: CASSPGIGEGSGNTIYF. CDR3 DNA sequence: TGTGCCAGCAGCCCGGGGATAGGGGAGGGCTCTGGAAACACCATATATTTT. The chain uses TRBV4-2 and TRBJ1-3; the D gene is possibly TRBD1 (5 bases). Germline V gives CDR1 LGHNA, CDR2 YNFKEQ. The CDR3 runs to 17 residues. Deletions cut 4 bases from V and 0 bases from J, with 16 bases between.

The CDR3 DNA is TGTGCCAGCTCACCACTCTGGCAGGAGAACACTGAAGCTTTCTTT. Its translation: CASSPLWQENTEAFF. This rearrangement joins TRBV18 to TRBJ1-1; unclear D gene. The CDR3 spans 15 residues. The ends were cut back, 1 base at V and 1 base at J, with 10 bases in the middle. Germline CDR1 is KGHSH and CDR2 is LQKENI.

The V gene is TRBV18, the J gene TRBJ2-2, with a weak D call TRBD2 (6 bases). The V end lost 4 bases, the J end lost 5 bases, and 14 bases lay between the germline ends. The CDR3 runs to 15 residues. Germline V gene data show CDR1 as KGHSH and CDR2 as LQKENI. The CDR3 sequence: CASSRRDRVTGELFF. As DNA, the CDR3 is TGTGCCAGCTCACGGAGGGACCGGGTAACCGGGGAGCTGTTTTTT.

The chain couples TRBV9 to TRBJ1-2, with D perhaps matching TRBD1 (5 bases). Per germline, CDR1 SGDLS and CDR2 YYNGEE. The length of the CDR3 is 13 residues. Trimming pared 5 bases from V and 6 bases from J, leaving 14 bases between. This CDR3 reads CASRTPGRDGYTF. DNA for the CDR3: TGTGCCAGCAGAACTCCAGGGAGGGATGGCTACACCTTC.

CDR3 DNA sequence: TGTGCCCGAAAGGGACAGGGGGCTCGTGGAAACACCATATATTTT. It translates to CARKGQGARGNTIYF. This chain uses TRBV6-5 with TRBJ1-3; TRBD1 aligns across 12 bases. Germline loops: CDR1 MNHEY, CDR2 SVGAGI. CDR3 size: 15 residues. The V and J ends lost 11 bases and 3 bases, in that order; junction bases with no gene match: 8.

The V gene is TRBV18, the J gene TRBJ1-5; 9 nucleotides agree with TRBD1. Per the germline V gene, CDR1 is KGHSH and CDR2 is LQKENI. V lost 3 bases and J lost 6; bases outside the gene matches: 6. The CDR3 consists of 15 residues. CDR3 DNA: TGTGCCAGCTCACCTGGGGGACAGGGAGGTCAGCCCCAGCATTTT. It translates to CASSPGGQGGQPQHF.

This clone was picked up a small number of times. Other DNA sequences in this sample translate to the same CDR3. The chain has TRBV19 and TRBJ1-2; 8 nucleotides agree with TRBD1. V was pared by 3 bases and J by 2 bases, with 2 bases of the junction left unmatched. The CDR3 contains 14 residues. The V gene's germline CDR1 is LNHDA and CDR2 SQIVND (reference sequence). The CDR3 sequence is CASSIQGANYGYTF. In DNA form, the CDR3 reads TGTGCCAGTAGTATCCAGGGGGCAAACTATGGCTACACCTTC. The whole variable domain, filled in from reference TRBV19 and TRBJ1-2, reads DGGITQSPKYLFRKEGQNVTLSCEQNLNHDAMYWYRQDPGQGLRLIYYSQIVNDFQKGDIAEGYSVSREKKESFPLTVTSAQKNPTAFYLCASSIQGANYGYTFGSGTRLTVV.

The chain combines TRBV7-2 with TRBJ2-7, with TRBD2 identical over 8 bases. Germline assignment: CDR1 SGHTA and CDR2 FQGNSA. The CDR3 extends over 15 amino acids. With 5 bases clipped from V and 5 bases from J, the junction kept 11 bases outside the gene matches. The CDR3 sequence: CASSAQPGLVHEQYF. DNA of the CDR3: TGTGCCAGCAGCGCGCAACCGGGACTAGTGCACGAGCAGTACTTC.

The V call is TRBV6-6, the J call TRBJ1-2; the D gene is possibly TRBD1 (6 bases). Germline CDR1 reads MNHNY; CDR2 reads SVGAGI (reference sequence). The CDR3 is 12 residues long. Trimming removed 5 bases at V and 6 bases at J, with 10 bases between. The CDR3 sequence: CASSQDRNGYTF. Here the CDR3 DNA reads TGTGCCAGCAGTCAAGACAGGAATGGCTACACCTTC.

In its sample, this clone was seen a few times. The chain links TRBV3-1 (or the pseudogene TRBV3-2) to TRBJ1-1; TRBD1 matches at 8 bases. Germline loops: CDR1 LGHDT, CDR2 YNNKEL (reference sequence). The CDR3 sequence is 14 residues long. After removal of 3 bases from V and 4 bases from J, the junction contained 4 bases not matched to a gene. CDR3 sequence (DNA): TGTGCCAGCAGCCAGGTTACAGGGGGCACTGAAGCTTTCTTT. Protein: CASSQVTGGTEAFF.

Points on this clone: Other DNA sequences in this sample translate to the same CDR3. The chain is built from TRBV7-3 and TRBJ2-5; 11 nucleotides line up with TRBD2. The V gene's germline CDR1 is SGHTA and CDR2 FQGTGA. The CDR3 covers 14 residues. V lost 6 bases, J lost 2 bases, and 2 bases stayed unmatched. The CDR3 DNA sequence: TGTGCCAGCAGTCCTAGCGGGGGGCAAGAGACCCAGTACTTC. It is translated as CASSPSGGQETQYF.

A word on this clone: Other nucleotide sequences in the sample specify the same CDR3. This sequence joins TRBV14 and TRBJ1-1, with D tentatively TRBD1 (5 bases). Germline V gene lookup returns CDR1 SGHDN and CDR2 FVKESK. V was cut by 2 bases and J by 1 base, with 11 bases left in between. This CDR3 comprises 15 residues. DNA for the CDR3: TGTGCCAGCAGCCAACGTACAGGAAGGAACACTGAAGCTTTCTTT. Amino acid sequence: CASSQRTGRNTEAFF.

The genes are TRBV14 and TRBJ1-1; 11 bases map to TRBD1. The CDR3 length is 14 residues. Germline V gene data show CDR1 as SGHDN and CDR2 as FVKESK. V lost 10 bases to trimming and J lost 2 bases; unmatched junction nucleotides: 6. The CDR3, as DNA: TGTGCCACTCGGACAGGGGGCCTCAACACTGAAGCTTTCTTT. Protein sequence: CATRTGGLNTEAFF.

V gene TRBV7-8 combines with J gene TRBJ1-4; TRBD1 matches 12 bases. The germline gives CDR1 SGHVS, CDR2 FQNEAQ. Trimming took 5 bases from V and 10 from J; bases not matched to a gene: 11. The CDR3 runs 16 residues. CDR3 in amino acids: CASSLQGQGAQGKLFF. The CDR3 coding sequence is TGTGCCAGCAGCCTTCAGGGACAGGGGGCCCAAGGAAAACTGTTTTTT.

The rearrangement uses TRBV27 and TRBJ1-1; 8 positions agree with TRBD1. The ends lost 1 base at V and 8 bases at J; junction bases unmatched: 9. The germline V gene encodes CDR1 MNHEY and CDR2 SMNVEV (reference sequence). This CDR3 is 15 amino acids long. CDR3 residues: CASSLFTGGPSEAFF. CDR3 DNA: TGTGCCAGCAGTTTATTCACAGGGGGTCCCTCAGAAGCTTTCTTT.

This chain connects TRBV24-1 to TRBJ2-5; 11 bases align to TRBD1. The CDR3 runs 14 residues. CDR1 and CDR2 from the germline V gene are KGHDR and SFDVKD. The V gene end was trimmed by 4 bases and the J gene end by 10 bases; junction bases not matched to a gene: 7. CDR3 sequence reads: CATSEPGTGGVQYF. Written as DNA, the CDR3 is TGTGCCACCAGTGAACCCGGGACAGGGGGAGTCCAGTACTTC.